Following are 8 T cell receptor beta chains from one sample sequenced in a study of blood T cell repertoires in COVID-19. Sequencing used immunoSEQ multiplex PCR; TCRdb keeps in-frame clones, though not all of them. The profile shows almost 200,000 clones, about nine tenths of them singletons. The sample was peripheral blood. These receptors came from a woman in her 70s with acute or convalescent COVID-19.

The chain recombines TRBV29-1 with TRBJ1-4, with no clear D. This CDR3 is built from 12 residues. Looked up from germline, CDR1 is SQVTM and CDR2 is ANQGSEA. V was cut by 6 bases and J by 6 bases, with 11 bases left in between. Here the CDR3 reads CSVLTTDEKLFF. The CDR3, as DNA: TGCAGCGTCCTCACCACGGATGAAAAACTGTTTTTT.

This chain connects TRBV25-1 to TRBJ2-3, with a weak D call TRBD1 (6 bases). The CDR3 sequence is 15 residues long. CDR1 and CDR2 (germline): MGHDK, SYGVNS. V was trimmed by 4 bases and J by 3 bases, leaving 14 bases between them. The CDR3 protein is CASSGNDRRTDTQYF. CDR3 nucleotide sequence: TGTGCCAGCAGTGGGAATGACAGGAGGACAGATACGCAGTATTTT.

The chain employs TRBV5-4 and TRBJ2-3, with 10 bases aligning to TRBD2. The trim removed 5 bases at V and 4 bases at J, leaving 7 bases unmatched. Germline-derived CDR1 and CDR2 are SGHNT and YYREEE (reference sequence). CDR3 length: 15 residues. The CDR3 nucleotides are TGTGCCAGCAGGGCCCTAGCGGGAGTCCCAGATACGCAGTATTTT. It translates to CASRALAGVPDTQYF.

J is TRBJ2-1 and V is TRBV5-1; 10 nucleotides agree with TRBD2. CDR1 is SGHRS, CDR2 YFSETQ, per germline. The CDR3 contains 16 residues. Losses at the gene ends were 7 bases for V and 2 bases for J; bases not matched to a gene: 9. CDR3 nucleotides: TGCGCCAGCGCTGCCCTAGCGGGAGTAGCCTACAATGAGCAGTTCTTC. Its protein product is CASAALAGVAYNEQFF.

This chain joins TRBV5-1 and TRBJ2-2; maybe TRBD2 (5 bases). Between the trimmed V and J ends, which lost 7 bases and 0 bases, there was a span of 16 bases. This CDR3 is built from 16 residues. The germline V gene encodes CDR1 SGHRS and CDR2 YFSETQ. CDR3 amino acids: CASSSLGNPNTGELFF. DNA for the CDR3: TGCGCCAGCTCCTCCCTCGGGAATCCGAACACCGGGGAGCTGTTTTTT.

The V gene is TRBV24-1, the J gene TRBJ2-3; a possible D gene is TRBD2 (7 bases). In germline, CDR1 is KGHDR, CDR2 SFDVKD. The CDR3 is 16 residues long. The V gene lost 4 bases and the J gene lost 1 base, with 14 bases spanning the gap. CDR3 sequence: CATSDRKGGGTDTQYF. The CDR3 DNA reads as TGTGCCACCAGTGACCGAAAGGGGGGGGGCACAGATACGCAGTATTTT.

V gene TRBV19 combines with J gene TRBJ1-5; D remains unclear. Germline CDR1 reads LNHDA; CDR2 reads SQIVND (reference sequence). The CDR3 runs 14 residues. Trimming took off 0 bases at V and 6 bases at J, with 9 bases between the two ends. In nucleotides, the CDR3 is TGTGCCAGTAGTATAGAAGCGGAGGGTCAGCCCCAGCATTTT. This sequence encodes CASSIEAEGQPQHF.

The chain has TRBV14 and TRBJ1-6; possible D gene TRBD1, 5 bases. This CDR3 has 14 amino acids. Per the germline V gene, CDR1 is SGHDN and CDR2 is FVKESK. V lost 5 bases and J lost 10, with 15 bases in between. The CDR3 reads CASSYAGRRSPLHF. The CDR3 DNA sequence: TGTGCCAGCAGCTACGCAGGGCGCCGGTCACCCCTCCACTTT.